This T cell receptor (beta chain) was recovered during a study of blood T cells in healthy people across ages. The CDR3 has 15 amino acids. V was shortened by 1 base and J by 2 bases, with 10 bases between the two germline ends. Per germline, CDR1 MNHNS and CDR2 SASEGT. Next came a second PCR, run for about 7 to 12 cycles, which used a sample-barcoded 5' primer along with a J-beta primer mix. Each cDNA molecule was tagged by a template-switch adaptor with 12 random nucleotides. TCRdb used MiXCR to reprocess the 5' RACE reads, holding one entry per CDR3 protein. The sample has 780,000 or so distinct CDR3 sequences, around 25% seen once. Russia was home to the donors, healthy Caucasian individuals aged roughly 6 to 100. Another study also made use of these data, one on T cells of mothers and their children.

This clonotype originated in a boy younger than 18 in good health. Sequenced input: blood. The V gene is TRBV6-1, the J gene TRBJ2-3; D not resolved. CDR3 sequence: CASSEVLDNTDTQYF. The CDR3 DNA reads TGTGCCAGCAGTGAAGTCCTGGATAACACAGATACGCAGTATTTT.